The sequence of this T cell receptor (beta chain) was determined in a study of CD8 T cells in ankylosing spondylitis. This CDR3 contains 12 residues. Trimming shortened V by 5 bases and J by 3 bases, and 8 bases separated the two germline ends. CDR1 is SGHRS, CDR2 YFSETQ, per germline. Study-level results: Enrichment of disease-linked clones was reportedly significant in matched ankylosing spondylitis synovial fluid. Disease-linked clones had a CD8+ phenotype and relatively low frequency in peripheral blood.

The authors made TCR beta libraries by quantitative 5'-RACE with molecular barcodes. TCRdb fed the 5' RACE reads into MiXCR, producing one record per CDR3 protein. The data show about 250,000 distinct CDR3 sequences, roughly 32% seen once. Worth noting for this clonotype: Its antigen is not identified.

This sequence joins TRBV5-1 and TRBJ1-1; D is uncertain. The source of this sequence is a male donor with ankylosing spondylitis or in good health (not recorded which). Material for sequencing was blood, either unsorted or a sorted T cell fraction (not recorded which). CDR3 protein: CASRSSYTEAFF. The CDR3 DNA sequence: TGCGCCAGCAGGAGCTCATACACTGAAGCTTTCTTT.